This TCR beta chain derives from a study of T cells in Graves' hyperthyroidism and ophthalmopathy. Background on the study: Peripheral blood sampling occurred at initial diagnosis, before any treatment. Whole-study findings and limits: Ophthalmopathy cases were set apart from stable hyperthyroidism by a 13 V-J model.

Only a few counts were recorded for this clonotype. Its matching antigen is unknown. The CDR3 consists of 14 residues. The V gene end was trimmed by 2 bases and the J gene end by 6 bases; junction bases not matched to a gene: 2. Per germline, CDR1 SGDLS and CDR2 YYNGEE. The source material, RNA transcripts, was used to amplify TCR beta CDR3 regions. First-round RT-PCR targeting the TCR CDR3 was performed with the HTBI primer set. In TCRdb, the multiplex PCR reads were re-called with MiXCR into one record per CDR3 protein. The sample holds approximately 600,000 distinct CDR3 sequences, around 20% seen once. Clinical Activity Scores of at least 3, NOSPECS grades of at least 4 and durations under 3 months characterized ophthalmopathy patients.

The receptor comes from a man aged 25-45 years with Graves' ophthalmopathy. The chain carries TRBV9 and TRBJ1-6, with TRBD1 matching 7 bases. Sequencing input: blood. Written as DNA, the CDR3 is TGTGCCAGCAGCGTTGGGACAGCTAATTCACCCCTCCACTTT. Its translation: CASSVGTANSPLHF.